Listed here are 21 T cell receptor beta chains from one sample, sequenced in a study of T cell repertoires in cytomegalovirus infection. These receptors have no identified antigens. TCRdb ran MiXCR on the reads and lists one entry per CDR3 protein. The top ten clones hold over 10% of a sample with 650,000 to 900,000 distinct CDR3 sequences, around 29% of them seen once. The material sequenced was cultured CD8+ T cells from PBMCs, taken from culture after CMV antigen stimulation. These receptors were collected from a human donor in good health (CMV status not recorded). Some clones in this sample may be carry-over from other donors' samples.

The chain recombines TRBV19 with TRBJ2-6; weak D call: TRBD1 (5 bases). Per the germline V gene, CDR1 is LNHDA and CDR2 is SQIVND (reference sequence). The V gene lost 1 base and the J gene lost 4 bases, with 8 bases spanning the gap. The CDR3 has 15 amino acids. The CDR3 spells CASSIAGRGANVLTF. Written as DNA, the CDR3 is TGTGCCAGTAGTATAGCAGGGCGAGGGGCCAACGTCCTGACTTTC. The whole variable domain, remainder taken from reference TRBV19 and TRBJ2-6, is DGGITQSPKYLFRKEGQNVTLSCEQNLNHDAMYWYRQDPGQGLRLIYYSQIVNDFQKGDIAEGYSVSREKKESFPLTVTSAQKNPTAFYLCASSIAGRGANVLTFGAGSRLTVL.

This clonotype appeared a few times. The chain employs TRBV7-2 and TRBJ2-5; possibly TRBD2 for D (5 bases). The CDR3 loop spans 14 amino acids. Germline CDR1 reads SGHTA; CDR2 reads FQGNSA. V lost 3 bases and J lost 5, with 13 bases in between. The CDR3 DNA reads TGTGCCAGCAGCTTTTTGGGCGCGGGTGAGACCCAGTACTTC. It is translated as CASSFLGAGETQYF. The complete variable domain, with remaining parts taken from reference TRBV7-2 and TRBJ2-5, reads GAGVSQSPSNKVTEKGKDVELRCDPISGHTALYWYRQSLGQGLEFLIYFQGNSAPDKSGLPSDRFSAERTGGSVSTLTIQRTQQEDSAVYLCASSFLGAGETQYFGPGTRLLVL.

The chain couples TRBV11-3 to TRBJ1-1, with a tentative D call TRBD1 (6 bases). The CDR3 is made up of 14 amino acids. V was shortened by 4 bases and J by 6 bases, with 15 bases between the two germline ends. Germline V gene sequence: CDR1 SGHNT, CDR2 YENEEA. Here the CDR3 DNA reads TGTGCCAGCAGCTCTCGGGGGGCGAGGGCTGAAGCTTTCTTT. Translating gives CASSSRGARAEAFF. The entire variable domain, with the rest obtained from reference TRBV11-3 and TRBJ1-1, is as follows: EAGVVQSPRYKIIEKKQPVAFWCNPISGHNTLYWYLQNLGQGPELLIRYENEEAVDDSQLPKDRFSAERLKGVDSTLKIQPAELGDSAVYLCASSSRGARAEAFFGQGTRLTVV.

The chain uses TRBV2 and TRBJ1-2; 9 positions match TRBD1. The CDR3 length is 14 residues. Germline V gives CDR1 SNHLY, CDR2 FYNNEI. The trim removed 11 bases at V and 1 base at J, leaving 8 bases unmatched. The CDR3 sequence: CAGIPGQGNYGYTF. In DNA, the CDR3 is TGTGCCGGAATACCGGGACAGGGTAACTATGGCTACACCTTC.

The chain employs TRBV19 and TRBJ2-1, with 7 bases that match TRBD2. The V gene end was trimmed by 0 bases and the J gene end by 4 bases; junction bases not matched to a gene: 6. Germline CDR1 and CDR2: LNHDA and SQIVND (reference sequence). CDR3 size: 16 residues. CDR3 coding DNA: TGTGCCAGTAGTATAGATCCAGCGGGGTCTTACAATGAGCAGTTCTTC. It codes for CASSIDPAGSYNEQFF.

This clonotype was recorded a few times. The rearrangement links TRBV6-2 or TRBV6-3 to TRBJ2-1; no definite D call. Trimming stripped 3 bases from V and 3 bases from J, with 18 bases between. CDR3 length: 17 amino acids. CDR1 MNHEY and CDR2 SVGEGT come from the germline V gene. The CDR3 protein is CASSYLVGRLIYNEQFF. CDR3 in DNA: TGTGCCAGCAGTTATCTAGTCGGCAGATTGATCTACAATGAGCAGTTCTTC.

This clonotype was counted once. The chain uses TRBV15 and TRBJ2-3; tentatively, D is TRBD1 (6 bases). The CDR3 contains 16 residues. Germline V gene sequence: CDR1 LNHNV, CDR2 YYDKDF (reference sequence). Trimming took 3 bases from V and 2 from J, leaving 15 bases between them. CDR3 sequence (DNA): TGTGCCACCAGCAGTCTCCTACAGGGACCCACAGATACGCAGTATTTT. It specifies CATSSLLQGPTDTQYF. The full variable domain, with the rest looked up from reference TRBV15 and TRBJ2-3, is DAMVIQNPRYQVTQFGKPVTLSCSQTLNHNVMYWYQQKSSQAPKLLFHYYDKDFNNEADTPDNFQSRRPNTSFCFLDIRSPGLGDTAMYLCATSSLLQGPTDTQYFGPGTRLTVL.

The J gene is TRBJ1-2, the V gene TRBV18, with 7 bases matching TRBD1. The CDR3 extends over 15 amino acids. Germline assignment: CDR1 KGHSH and CDR2 LQKENI. V shed 6 bases, J shed 5 bases, and the junction held 12 bases outside the gene matches. CDR3 sequence (DNA): TGTGCCAGCTCCAGAGAGGGACAGACCAATTATGGCTACACCTTC. Translation: CASSREGQTNYGYTF. The whole variable domain, filled in from reference TRBV18 and TRBJ1-2, reads NAGVMQNPRHLVRRRGQEARLRCSPMKGHSHVYWYRQLPEEGLKFMVYLQKENIIDESGMPKERFSAEFPKEGPSILRIQQVVRGDSAAYFCASSREGQTNYGYTFGSGTRLTVV.

J is TRBJ2-7 and V is TRBV2; TRBD2 matches at 10 bases. CDR1 and CDR2 from the germline V gene are SNHLY and FYNNEI. CDR3 size: 20 residues. The CDR3 DNA sequence: TGTGTCAGCAGTGAAGCGGATTGGAAGGATAGGGCTAGCGGGGGCTACGAGCAGTACGTC. This translates into CVSSEADWKDRASGGYEQYV.

This clonotype was seen more than once but under ten times. The gene calls are TRBV7-9 and TRBJ1-2; 10 bases match TRBD1. After removal of 4 bases from V and 2 bases from J, the junction contained 13 bases not matched to a gene. The CDR3 length is 18 residues. Germline CDR1 SEHNR, CDR2 FQNEAQ (reference sequence). DNA for the CDR3: TGTGCCAGCAGCTCCCCCGGGGGACAGGGGCGCTTAAACTATGGCTACACCTTC. Translated: CASSSPGGQGRLNYGYTF.

This clonotype was found many times. This chain connects TRBV7-8 to TRBJ2-1, with 10 positions matching TRBD1. The ends lost 3 bases at V and 9 bases at J; junction bases unmatched: 8. The germline V gene has CDR1 SGHVS and CDR2 FQNEAQ. The CDR3 sequence is 15 residues long. The chain's CDR3 is CASSLRQGASTEQFF. DNA for the CDR3: TGTGCCAGCAGCTTGAGACAGGGGGCTTCGACTGAGCAGTTCTTC. The whole variable domain, remainder taken from reference TRBV7-8 and TRBJ2-1, is GAGVSQSPRYKVAKRGQDVALRCDPISGHVSLFWYQQALGQGPEFLTYFQNEAQLDKSGLPSDRFFAERPEGSVSTLKIQRTQQEDSAVYLCASSLRQGASTEQFFGPGTRLTVL.

The chain combines TRBV20-1 with TRBJ1-2; 8 bases are a match to TRBD1. The germline V gene encodes CDR1 DFQATT and CDR2 SNEGSKA (reference sequence). V shed 3 bases and J 6 bases; nucleotides not matched to a gene: 12. This CDR3 comprises 15 residues. The CDR3 DNA reads TGCAGTGCTAGGGATACGGCAGGGGGCGCCGATGGCTACACCTTC. Translated, it gives CSARDTAGGADGYTF.

This clonotype has only a few counts. The chain combines TRBV5-1 with TRBJ1-2, with D unclear. There are 13 residues in the CDR3. Between the trimmed V and J ends, which lost 3 bases and 8 bases, there was a span of 14 bases. Per germline, CDR1 SGHRS and CDR2 YFSETQ. In DNA, the CDR3 is TGCGCCAGCAGCTCTTGGACCGAAGGCGGCTACACCTTC. Translated, it gives CASSSWTEGGYTF.

V and J are TRBV11-3 and TRBJ1-1; D not resolved. V lost 5 bases and J lost 7, with 14 bases in between. Per the germline V gene, CDR1 is SGHNT and CDR2 is YENEEA. This CDR3 region has 13 residues. CDR3 loop: CASSLAPRSEAFF. DNA for the CDR3: TGTGCCAGCAGCCTTGCCCCTCGGAGTGAAGCTTTCTTT.

This clonotype has a handful of counts. The chain's CDR3 is CASSFPRGLAGGAAGELFF. The CDR3 DNA is TGTGCCAGCAGCTTCCCCCGAGGACTAGCGGGGGGGGCCGCCGGGGAGCTGTTTTTT. This chain uses TRBV7-6 with TRBJ2-2, with 15 bases lining up with TRBD2. Germline lookup yields CDR1 SGHVS and CDR2 FNYEAQ. J gave up 6 bases and V 3 bases, and 11 bases lay outside the gene matches. The CDR3 is 19 residues long.

J is TRBJ1-2 and V is TRBV11-1; perhaps TRBD1 as D (5 bases). The CDR3 is 16 amino acids. Germline V gives CDR1 SGHAT, CDR2 FQDESV (reference sequence). V lost 5 bases to trimming and J lost 3 bases, with 19 bases between them. The CDR3 reads CASSPPSTRDDYGYTF. The CDR3 nucleotides read TGTGCCAGCAGCCCACCCAGCACAAGGGACGACTATGGCTACACCTTC. Variable domain in full (rest from reference TRBV11-1 and TRBJ1-2): EAEVAQSPRYKITEKSQAVAFWCDPISGHATLYWYRQILGQGPELLVQFQDESVVDDSQLPKDRFSAERLKGVDSTLKIQPAELGDSAMYLCASSPPSTRDDYGYTFGSGTRLTVV.

This clonotype was observed at least ten times. The chain uses TRBV11-1 and TRBJ2-1; a possible D gene is TRBD2 (6 bases). The germline V gene has CDR1 SGHAT and CDR2 FQDESV (reference sequence). This CDR3 is built from 18 residues. V lost 7 bases, J lost 3 bases, and 25 bases lay in between. The CDR3 sequence: CASTLYGGRDSNYNEQFF. CDR3 sequence (DNA): TGTGCCAGCACCCTGTATGGGGGGAGAGATTCCAACTACAATGAGCAGTTCTTC.

This clonotype has just a few counts. The chain uses TRBV10-2 and TRBJ1-2, with 12 positions matching TRBD1. The CDR3 is made up of 17 amino acids. V gave up 3 bases and J gave up 6 bases; unmatched junction bases: 11. Germline-derived CDR1 and CDR2 are WSHSY and SAAADI. The CDR3 nucleotides read TGCGCCAGCAGTGACCCCCGGGACAGGGGGCTCGGGCATGGCTACACCTTC. Translating it yields CASSDPRDRGLGHGYTF.

In its sample, this clonotype was seen many times. The V gene is TRBV7-3, the J gene TRBJ2-1; D is unresolved. Trimming left V 4 bases short and J 4 bases short, with 17 bases between. There are 16 residues in the CDR3. Per the germline V gene, CDR1 is SGHTA and CDR2 is FQGTGA. The CDR3 loop reads CASSSIGLSEYNEQFF. The CDR3, as DNA: TGTGCCAGCAGCTCCATAGGGCTCAGTGAATACAATGAGCAGTTCTTC.

This CDR3 reads CASSLAWGAKNIQYF. The CDR3 DNA is TGTGCCAGCAGCTTAGCGTGGGGTGCCAAAAACATTCAGTACTTC. The V and J genes are TRBV11-2 and TRBJ2-4, with D hard to call. The V gene's germline CDR1 is SGHAT and CDR2 FQNNGV. V lost 1 base and J 1 base, leaving 8 bases between the germline ends. CDR3 length: 15 residues.

The rearrangement uses TRBV27 and TRBJ1-1; no reliable D call. The germline V gene encodes CDR1 MNHEY and CDR2 SMNVEV (reference sequence). V lost 3 bases, J lost 0 bases, and 8 bases lay in between. This CDR3 spans 14 amino acids. The CDR3 sequence: CASSFSTLNTEAFF. The CDR3 DNA sequence: TGTGCCAGCAGTTTCAGCACACTGAACACTGAAGCTTTCTTT.